The 29 T cell receptor beta chains below all came from one sample that was sequenced in a study of beta chain features in type 1 diabetes. As every portion of the isolated RNA was reverse transcribed, the sequencing read expressed TCRB transcripts. TCRdb's table, derived via immunoSEQ multiplex PCR, lists solely in-frame clones and lacks some. The repertoire holds 900,000 or so clones, with roughly a sixth as singletons. The specimen was naive CD4+ T cells from blood. All receptors derive from a woman between 18 and 30 years old in good health.

The chain uses TRBV4-3 and TRBJ1-2; D gene unclear. The length of the CDR3 is 14 residues. Trimming removed 1 base at V and 8 bases at J, with 14 bases between. Per the germline V gene, CDR1 is LGHNA and CDR2 is YSLEER. CDR3 protein: CASSQVPDYRGYTF. For the CDR3, the DNA is TGCGCCAGCAGCCAAGTTCCAGATTATCGCGGCTACACCTTC.

This clone appeared a few times. The chain links TRBV28 to TRBJ2-4, with 9 bases lining up with TRBD1. The V segment lost 4 bases and the J segment 0 bases; nucleotides outside the gene matches: 4. Germline V gene data show CDR1 as MDHEN and CDR2 as SYDVKM. CDR3 length equals 16 residues. The CDR3 DNA is TGTGCCAGCAGTTCCGGACAGGGGTTAGCCAAAAACATTCAGTACTTC. Protein: CASSSGQGLAKNIQYF. Together with reference TRBV28 and TRBJ2-4, the CDR3 gives the full variable domain: DVKVTQSSRYLVKRTGEKVFLECVQDMDHENMFWYRQDPGLGLRLIYFSYDVKMKEKGDIPEGYSVSREKKERFSLILESASTNQTSMYLCASSSGQGLAKNIQYFGAGTRLSVL.

CDR3 sequence reads: CASSSGLGETQYF. DNA for the CDR3: TGTGCCAGCTCATCGGGTTTGGGAGAGACCCAGTACTTC. The V gene is TRBV18, the J gene TRBJ2-5; D uncertain. The CDR3 covers 13 residues. Trimming cost V 5 bases and J 4 bases, with 11 bases left between them. Germline lookup yields CDR1 KGHSH and CDR2 LQKENI. The full variable domain, in which reference TRBV18 and TRBJ2-5 provide the parts outside the CDR3, is NAGVMQNPRHLVRRRGQEARLRCSPMKGHSHVYWYRQLPEEGLKFMVYLQKENIIDESGMPKERFSAEFPKEGPSILRIQQVVRGDSAAYFCASSSGLGETQYFGPGTRLLVL.

This clone came up a few times. The V gene is TRBV5-1, the J gene TRBJ2-7; 7 bases line up with TRBD1. The CDR3 runs 13 residues. Germline lookup yields CDR1 SGHRS and CDR2 YFSETQ. V gave up 4 bases and J gave up 3 bases; unmatched junction bases: 4. This CDR3 reads CASSHRQGYEQYF. As DNA, the CDR3 is TGCGCCAGCAGCCACAGACAGGGCTACGAGCAGTACTTC.

This clone turned up a few times. V gene TRBV7-9 combines with J gene TRBJ2-2, with D unresolved. Trimming cost V 3 bases and J 2 bases, with 4 bases left between them. Germline V gene data show CDR1 as SEHNR and CDR2 as FQNEAQ (reference sequence). CDR3 length equals 13 residues. CDR3 DNA sequence: TGTGCCAGCAGCTTTACCAACACCGGGGAGCTGTTTTTT. The encoded protein is CASSFTNTGELFF.

Only a few counts were recorded for this clone. This rearrangement joins TRBV5-1 to TRBJ2-7; 10 bases match TRBD2. The CDR3 is 15 amino acids. CDR1 SGHRS and CDR2 YFSETQ come from the germline V gene. J was trimmed by 6 bases and V by 1 base; bases with no gene match: 7. The DNA of the CDR3 is TGCGCCAGCAGCTTGCCACTAGCGGGAAGCCTCGAGCAGTACTTC. Protein product: CASSLPLAGSLEQYF.

The chain carries TRBV7-3 and TRBJ2-3, with TRBD2 matching 7 bases. The ends lost 5 bases at V and 1 base at J; junction bases unmatched: 6. CDR3 length equals 15 residues. Per germline, CDR1 SGHTA and CDR2 FQGTGA. In DNA, the CDR3 is TGTGCCAGCAGCCCCTCTAGCGGTCGCACAGATACGCAGTATTTT. This gives the protein CASSPSSGRTDTQYF.

The table lists this clone with a few counts. The rearrangement joins TRBV7-9 to TRBJ2-1; TRBD2 matches at 11 bases. Germline CDR1 SEHNR, CDR2 FQNEAQ (reference sequence). Unmatched junction bases numbered 17, after V lost 5 bases and J lost 5 bases. The length of the CDR3 is 19 residues. CDR3 in amino acids: CASSQKLGATSGNNNEQFF. The CDR3 nucleotides are TGTGCCAGCAGCCAAAAGTTGGGGGCGACTAGCGGGAACAACAATGAGCAGTTCTTC. Filled out from reference TRBV7-9 and TRBJ2-1, the complete variable domain reads DTGVSQNPRHKITKRGQNVTFRCDPISEHNRLYWYRQTLGQGPEFLTYFQNEAQLEKSRLLSDRFSAERPKGSFSTLEIQRTEQGDSAMYLCASSQKLGATSGNNNEQFFGPGTRLTVL.

The V and J genes are TRBV11-2 and TRBJ1-5; TRBD1 is a possible D gene (6 bases). Germline V CDR1 and CDR2: SGHAT, FQNNGV. The CDR3 runs to 15 residues. V gave up 0 bases and J gave up 4 bases, with 10 bases separating them. Here the CDR3 reads CASSLEGAGNQPQHF. CDR3 sequence (DNA): TGTGCCAGCAGCTTAGAGGGGGCGGGTAATCAGCCCCAGCATTTT. Full variable domain (remainder filled in from reference TRBV11-2 and TRBJ1-5): EAGVAQSPRYKIIEKRQSVAFWCNPISGHATLYWYQQILGQGPKLLIQFQNNGVVDDSQLPKDRFSAERLKGVDSTLKIQPAKLEDSAVYLCASSLEGAGNQPQHFGDGTRLSIL.

The chain employs TRBV18 and TRBJ2-1; D perhaps matches TRBD2 (6 bases). Germline V lookup: CDR1 KGHSH, CDR2 LQKENI. The CDR3 length is 17 residues. The V end lost 5 bases, the J end lost 0 bases, and 17 bases lay between the germline ends. The CDR3: CASSVSGEASSYNEQFF. The CDR3 DNA reads TGTGCCAGCTCAGTCTCGGGAGAAGCCAGCTCCTACAATGAGCAGTTCTTC. Combining the CDR3 with reference TRBV18 and TRBJ2-1 gives the whole variable domain NAGVMQNPRHLVRRRGQEARLRCSPMKGHSHVYWYRQLPEEGLKFMVYLQKENIIDESGMPKERFSAEFPKEGPSILRIQQVVRGDSAAYFCASSVSGEASSYNEQFFGPGTRLTVL.

CDR3 sequence (DNA): TGTGCCAGCAGCTTAGTCGGGAAGGGAGGCCGGTCCTACGAGCAGTACTTC. This gives the protein CASSLVGKGGRSYEQYF. V is TRBV7-2 and J is TRBJ2-7; the D gene is possibly TRBD2 (6 bases). Germline CDR1 and CDR2: SGHTA and FQGNSA. The CDR3 consists of 17 residues. V was cut by 1 base and J by 1 base, with 17 bases left in between.

The gene calls are TRBV7-2 and TRBJ2-3; 14 positions match TRBD2. Germline CDR1 reads SGHTA; CDR2 reads FQGNSA. V was pared by 4 bases and J by 7 bases, with 10 bases of the junction left unmatched. This CDR3 comprises 17 residues. CDR3 coding DNA: TGTGCCAGCAGCTCCCCTTTGGGGACTAGCGGGAGAAATACGCAGTATTTT. As protein: CASSSPLGTSGRNTQYF.

This clone appeared a few times. The V gene is TRBV7-8, the J gene TRBJ2-2; the match to TRBD2 covers 7 bases. The CDR3 is made up of 14 amino acids. The J segment lost 6 bases and the V segment lost 3 bases, leaving 4 bases of the junction unmatched. In germline, CDR1 is SGHVS, CDR2 FQNEAQ. The CDR3: CASSLGRDAGELFF. The CDR3 DNA sequence: TGTGCCAGCAGCTTGGGGAGGGATGCCGGGGAGCTGTTTTTT.

This chain uses TRBV10-3 with TRBJ2-5; TRBD2 matches 13 bases. This CDR3 is built from 16 residues. V trimming: 3 bases; J trimming: 5 bases; junction bases outside the gene matches: 6. Per the germline V gene, CDR1 is ENHRY and CDR2 is SYGVKD. CDR3 coding DNA: TGTGCCATCAGTGATCTTACTAGCGGGAGGGTTGAGACCCAGTACTTC. Its protein is CAISDLTSGRVETQYF.

There are a few counts of this clone. The V gene is TRBV5-1, the J gene TRBJ2-3; unclear D gene. V dropped 1 base and J dropped 0 bases, with 12 bases sitting between them. The germline CDR1 and CDR2 sequences are SGHRS and YFSETQ. The CDR3 runs 16 residues. This CDR3 is CASSLSWVTSTDTQYF. The DNA for the CDR3 is TGCGCCAGCAGCTTGTCATGGGTAACTAGCACAGATACGCAGTATTTT.

The chain couples TRBV28 to TRBJ2-6, with D perhaps matching TRBD1 or TRBD2 (6 bases each). Trimming shortened V by 8 bases and J by 4 bases, and 18 bases separated the two germline ends. CDR3 length: 16 amino acids. Germline CDR1 and CDR2: MDHEN and SYDVKM. The CDR3 reads CASRLAGEAGANVLTF. CDR3 DNA sequence: TGTGCCAGCCGGTTGGCAGGGGAGGCCGGGGCCAACGTCCTGACTTTC.

This clone was found a few times. This sequence joins TRBV19 and TRBJ2-1, with D perhaps assigned TRBD1 or TRBD2 (5 bases each). V lost 1 base to trimming and J lost 9 bases, with 16 bases between them. CDR1 is LNHDA and CDR2 is SQIVND in the germline V gene (reference sequence). The CDR3 is made up of 15 amino acids. The CDR3 sequence: CASSIADRGGSEQFF. CDR3 DNA sequence: TGTGCCAGTAGTATAGCCGATAGGGGTGGGAGTGAGCAGTTCTTC. Full variable domain (rest looked up from reference TRBV19 and TRBJ2-1): DGGITQSPKYLFRKEGQNVTLSCEQNLNHDAMYWYRQDPGQGLRLIYYSQIVNDFQKGDIAEGYSVSREKKESFPLTVTSAQKNPTAFYLCASSIADRGGSEQFFGPGTRLTVL.

This rearrangement joins TRBV6-5 to TRBJ1-5, with 7 bases fitting TRBD1. Germline CDR1 reads MNHEY; CDR2 reads SVGAGI. The CDR3 covers 13 residues. V shed 8 bases, J shed 4 bases, and the junction held 5 bases outside the gene matches. The CDR3 DNA follows: TGTGCCAGCTCGACAGGGCTTAATCAGCCCCAGCATTTT. Translation: CASSTGLNQPQHF.

This clone was counted between two and nine times. The chain has TRBV7-9 and TRBJ2-3; 7 positions agree with TRBD2. The CDR3 is 15 residues long. The ends lost 4 bases at V and 1 base at J; junction bases unmatched: 5. Germline V gene sequence: CDR1 SEHNR, CDR2 FQNEAQ (reference sequence). The CDR3 region is CASSSGGSGTDTQYF. DNA for the CDR3: TGTGCCAGCAGCTCCGGCGGGAGTGGCACAGATACGCAGTATTTT.

The V and J genes are TRBV5-1 and TRBJ2-2; a possible D gene is TRBD1 (5 bases). V was trimmed by 6 bases and J by 5 bases, leaving 11 bases between them. Germline V gene sequence: CDR1 SGHRS, CDR2 YFSETQ. The CDR3 runs to 13 residues. The CDR3 region is CASTTGPTGELFF. CDR3 DNA: TGCGCCAGCACTACAGGACCAACCGGGGAGCTGTTTTTT.

The chain joins TRBV19 to TRBJ2-5; D may correspond to TRBD1 or TRBD2 (5 bases each). The CDR3 sequence is 14 residues long. V lost 5 bases to trimming and J lost 7 bases, with 17 bases between them. Germline V lookup: CDR1 LNHDA, CDR2 SQIVND (reference sequence). The CDR3 is CASSPGTFRGTQYF. The CDR3 region has the DNA TGTGCCAGTAGTCCCGGGACGTTTAGGGGGACCCAGTACTTC.

The CDR3 bases are TGTGCCAGCAGTCTGGAGGGGGCGCGAGGCTACACCTTC. This translates into CASSLEGARGYTF. The gene calls are TRBV7-2 and TRBJ1-2; 7 bases match TRBD1. This CDR3 spans 13 amino acids. V dropped 6 bases and J dropped 8; count of bases not matched to a gene: 9. The germline gives CDR1 SGHTA, CDR2 FQGNSA. Using reference TRBV7-2 and TRBJ1-2 for the parts outside the CDR3, the full variable domain is GAGVSQSPSNKVTEKGKDVELRCDPISGHTALYWYRQSLGQGLEFLIYFQGNSAPDKSGLPSDRFSAERTGGSVSTLTIQRTQQEDSAVYLCASSLEGARGYTFGSGTRLTVV.

The chain has TRBV6-5 and TRBJ2-5; D is unresolved. V dropped 8 bases and J dropped 3 bases, with 7 bases sitting between them. The CDR3 is 11 amino acids. Germline V gene sequence: CDR1 MNHEY, CDR2 SVGAGI. This CDR3 reads CASETKETQYF. DNA of the CDR3: TGTGCCAGCGAGACAAAAGAGACCCAGTACTTC.

This clone was seen once. The chain uses TRBV6-6 and TRBJ1-2; 8 bases match TRBD1. Germline lookup yields CDR1 MNHNY and CDR2 SVGAGI (reference sequence). The junction had 13 bases not matched to a gene; V was cut back by 7 bases and J by 3 bases. The CDR3 length is 16 residues. CDR3 sequence: CASTRRQGSSHYGYTF. The DNA of the CDR3 is TGTGCCAGCACCCGGCGACAGGGGTCATCTCACTATGGCTACACCTTC.

As to this clone: This sample includes further DNA sequences coding for the same CDR3. The rearrangement joins TRBV5-1 to TRBJ2-2, with D unresolved. The CDR3 spans 11 residues. Trimming took off 4 bases at V and 6 bases at J, with 4 bases between the two ends. Germline V gene data show CDR1 as SGHRS and CDR2 as YFSETQ. In DNA form, the CDR3 reads TGCGCCAGCAGCAGCCCCGGGGAGCTGTTTTTT. This gives the protein CASSSPGELFF.

Only a few counts were recorded for this clone. The CDR3 region is CASSTGGSYNSPLHF. The CDR3 DNA reads TGTGCCAGCAGTACAGGGGGTTCCTATAATTCACCCCTCCACTTT. This chain joins TRBV2 and TRBJ1-6; 8 nucleotides line up with TRBD1. The ends lost 5 bases at V and 1 base at J; junction bases unmatched: 1. The length of the CDR3 is 15 residues. Per germline, CDR1 SNHLY and CDR2 FYNNEI.

Only a few counts were recorded for this clone. This chain joins TRBV21-1 and TRBJ2-6; the table names TRBD1, a call not compared with the DNA. TRBV21-1 is a pseudogene segment. This CDR3 is 19 amino acids long. CDR3 loop: CASSKPPGQGLSGANVLTF. The CDR3, as DNA: TGTGCCAGCAGCAAACCCCCGGGACAGGGGCTTTCTGGGGCCAACGTCCTGACTTTC.

The chain couples TRBV10-3 to TRBJ1-5; D possibly corresponds to TRBD1 (5 bases). The CDR3 spans 14 residues. CDR1 ENHRY and CDR2 SYGVKD come from the germline V gene. V shed 6 bases and J shed 1 base, with 10 bases lying between them. CDR3 amino acids: CAISGGGSNQPQHF. As DNA, the CDR3 is TGTGCCATCAGCGGTGGGGGGAGCAATCAGCCCCAGCATTTT.

J is TRBJ2-7 and V is TRBV6-5, with a possible D match to TRBD1 (5 bases). CDR1 and CDR2 from the germline V gene are MNHEY and SVGAGI. Trimming cost V 10 bases and J 1 base, with 17 bases left between them. The CDR3 is made up of 14 amino acids. CDR3 sequence (DNA): TGTGCCACTGTCAAGGGGATCACTTCCTACGAGCAGTACTTC. It yields the protein CATVKGITSYEQYF.